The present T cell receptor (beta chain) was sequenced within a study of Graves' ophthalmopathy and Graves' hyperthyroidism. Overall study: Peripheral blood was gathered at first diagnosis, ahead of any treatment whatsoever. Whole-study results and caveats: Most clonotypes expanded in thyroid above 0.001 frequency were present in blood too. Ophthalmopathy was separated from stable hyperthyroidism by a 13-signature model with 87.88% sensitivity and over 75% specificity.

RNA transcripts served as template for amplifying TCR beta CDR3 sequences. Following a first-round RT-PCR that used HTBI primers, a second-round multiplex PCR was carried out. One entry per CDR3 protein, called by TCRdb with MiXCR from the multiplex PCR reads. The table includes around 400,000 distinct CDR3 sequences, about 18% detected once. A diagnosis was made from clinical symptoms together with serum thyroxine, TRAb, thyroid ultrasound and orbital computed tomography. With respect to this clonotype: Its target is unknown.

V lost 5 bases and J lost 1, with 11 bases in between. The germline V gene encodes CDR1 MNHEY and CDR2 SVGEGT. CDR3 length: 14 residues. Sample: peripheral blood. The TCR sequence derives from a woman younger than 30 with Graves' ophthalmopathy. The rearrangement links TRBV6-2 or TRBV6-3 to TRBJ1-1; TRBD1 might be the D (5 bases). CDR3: CASSTMRGNTEAFF. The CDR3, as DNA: TGTGCCAGCAGTACTATGAGGGGGAACACTGAAGCTTTCTTT.